This is a list of T cell receptor beta chains from one sample in a study of T cell responses to AZD1222 COVID-19 vaccine. Sequenced by immunoSEQ multiplex PCR; TCRdb stores in-frame clones only, minus some. This table holds roughly 100,000 clones, roughly 84% found once. Sample: peripheral blood, taken 28 days after the second AZD1222 dose. The receptor source for this set is an adult who received the AZD1222 COVID-19 vaccine. Both conserved end residues are part of each CDR3. The order of the fields is D gene, clone size, J gene, V gene, CDR3 DNA, CDR3 protein. The D gene is left open where the match is weak. The size field is filled for only some rows; it gives once, few, many or a size class.

>TRBD1|few|TRBJ1-4|TRBV30
TGTGCCTGGAGTCGGGACAGCCTTAATGAAAAACTGTTTTTT
CAWSRDSLNEKLFF
>.|.|TRBJ2-2|TRBV5-6
TGTGCCAGCAGCCCTGGGGGGCGGCTGAACACCGGGGAGCTGTTTTTT
CASSPGGRLNTGELFF
>.|.|TRBJ1-3|TRBV3-1/TRBV3-2
TGTGCCAGCAGCCAAGATCCCTACGGGGGGGTTGGAAACACCATATATTTT
CASSQDPYGGVGNTIYF
>.|.|TRBJ2-1|TRBV7-8
TGTGCCAGCAGCCCCTTTTCTGGAGACCAGTTCTTC
CASSPFSGDQFF
>TRBD1|.|TRBJ2-1|TRBV5-1
TGCGCCAGCAGCGTACAGGGGGCGGAGATCAATGAGCAGTTCTTC
CASSVQGAEINEQFF
>.|.|TRBJ2-1|TRBV7-8
TGTGCCAGCAGCCCGAAAATCTATGAGCAGTTCTTC
CASSPKIYEQFF
>.|.|TRBJ1-1|TRBV7-9
TGTGCCAGCAGCCACGGAGTTGAAGCTTTCTTT
CASSHGVEAFF
>TRBD1|.|TRBJ1-1|TRBV6-5
TGTGCCAGCGAGACAGGGGGGAAAGAAGCTTTCTTT
CASETGGKEAFF
>TRBD1|.|TRBJ1-6|TRBV20-1
TGCAGTGCTAGTTTTACCGGGACAGGGAATTCACCCCTCCACTTT
CSASFTGTGNSPLHF
>TRBD2|.|TRBJ2-7|TRBV5-1
TGCGCCAGCAGTGATGGACTAGCGGGAGTAAGGTCCTACGAGCAGTACTTC
CASSDGLAGVRSYEQYF
>.|few|TRBJ2-7|TRBV29-1
TGCAGCGTTCGATATAGCGGAGGGCACGAGCAGTACTTC
CSVRYSGGHEQYF